This TCR beta chain was obtained from a study of shared clonotypes between healthy human individuals (dated by TCRdb to between 2020 and 2021). A note on the overall study: A couple of women and a few men aged 18 to 49 years were included in the cohort. Leukapheresis yielded between about 0.8 and 8.9 billion PBMCs per donor. To estimate repertoire size and how much clonotypes are shared between individuals, the study performed deep sequencing of blood TCR repertoires from about five healthy adults. Per donor, three plates each were used for CD4 naive and CD4 memory, two for CD8 naive, and one for CD8 memory. Different laboratories and diverse techniques were used to prepare libraries and sequence TCR repertoires, to increase sequencing depth and limit assay-specific biases. General study outcomes and caveats: The small number of donors limited the genetic and exposure-history diversity represented. Incomplete sequencing was indicated by rarefaction of sorted-subset datasets, despite the large sequencing depth. Pairwise subsampling led to the expectation that sequencing depth would affect the degree of clonotype sharing among donors. Sampling was limited to blood, and TCR repertoires in tissue likely differ from TCR repertoires in blood. Sharing across several donors was observed for roughly 5.4% of naive CD4, over 3% of naive CD8, around 2.5% of memory CD4, and approximately 0.41% of memory CD8 clonotypes. Larger estimated clonotype richness was generally found for naive subsets than for memory subsets. Compared with non-shared clonotypes, clonotypes shared by all four sorted-subset donors had higher generation probabilities.

The donors were healthy, HIV-negative adults who had no recently reported acute infections or vaccinations. Only Caucasian adults living in Nashville, Tennessee, USA were represented among the donors. Magnetic negative selection was used to enrich CD4+ T cells, after which naive cells were positively selected on CD45RA and the negative fraction became the memory subset. Blood was obtained by leukapheresis, after which PBMCs were separated by Ficoll-Histopaque density gradient centrifugation and cryopreserved in liquid nitrogen vapor phase. Purity and quantity of every magnetically sorted T cell population were checked by analytical flow cytometry. Each sorted fraction had its genomic DNA isolated and then quantified by UV absorbance on a Nanodrop 2000c. Note on this clone: Its recognized antigen is unknown. Nothing much larger sits one base from this clone, and base qualities are not available.

TCR CDR3 regions were amplified from genomic DNA by multiplex PCR using the deep immunoSEQ assay. Extracted genomic DNA from each cell subset was spread evenly across all wells of several immunoSEQ 96-well plates, with each plate serving as a replicate. Each replicate PCR for sorted subsets received approximately 200 ng genomic DNA, equal to about 29,000 T cell genomes. Purified libraries were measured with a Qubit 3.0 fluorometer, size-checked on a Bioanalyzer 2100, and measured again with the KAPA Library Quantification kit. Each immunoSEQ 96-well plate was sequenced on its own single-read 150-cycle Illumina NextSeq 550 flow cell. As for the authors' bioinformatics: Because the immunoSEQ output included only junctional sequences and no quality scores, the filtering could not be the same as the filtering used for full-length reads. To assign V/J genes and CDR3, sequences were annotated using PyIR, a Python wrapper for IgBLAST v1.9, with IMGT germline references. Reads with weak V/J assignments (E-value above 1e-6), missing CDR3, stop codons, out-of-frame junctions, or ambiguous translated residues were removed. V3J clonotypes were defined by identical inferred V gene, J gene, and CDR3 amino acid sequence. To compute the percentage overlap between repertoires, the number of shared unique clonotypes was divided by the size of the smaller repertoire. Richness of each repertoire was evaluated using RTK rarefaction, the Chao1 estimator, and Recon v2.1 estimates of unobserved clonotypes. For all TCRbeta clonotypes obtained by the gDNA method from several donors, generation probabilities were computed with OLGA. Drawn from immuneACCESS, this table holds only the in-frame rearrangements with V and J called that TCRdb kept. Clones are partly lost; checked studies trace under half to an unresolved V gene and leave the rest unexplained. That table gives V, J and clone size, and the DNA gave D and trimming. The sample contains about a million clones, about 72% of them found a single time. The ten largest clonotypes hold roughly 0.82% of the sample.

Source material: memory CD4+ T cells from PBMCs. What the cell subset or site label conveys for this sample: CD45RA-negative fraction. The TCR comes from a man younger than 35 in good health. Some clones in this sample may be carry-over from other donors' samples.

CDR3 sequence: CASSLSVGYSYEQYF. At the DNA level, the sequence is TGTGCCAGCAGCTTGTCTGTGGGGTACTCCTACGAGCAGTACTTC. The chain uses TRBV5-5 and TRBJ2-7, with no reliable assignment of the D segment. The CDR3 holds 15 amino acids from the cysteine to the phenylalanine. Only the CDR3 DNA stays, 45 bases, in frame from base 1. Taken from the germline V gene (reference sequence), the CDR1 and CDR2 loops are SGHKS and YYEKEE. Trimming removed 1 base from V and 0 bases from J, leaving 11 bases between the germline ends. Full variable domain (CDR3 extended with the reference TRBV5-5 and TRBJ2-7 proteins): DAGVTQSPTHLIKTRGQQVTLRCSPISGHKSVSWYQQVLGQGPQFIFQYYEKEERGRGNFPDRFSARQFPNYSSELNVNALLLGDSALYLCASSLSVGYSYEQYFGPGTRLTVT.